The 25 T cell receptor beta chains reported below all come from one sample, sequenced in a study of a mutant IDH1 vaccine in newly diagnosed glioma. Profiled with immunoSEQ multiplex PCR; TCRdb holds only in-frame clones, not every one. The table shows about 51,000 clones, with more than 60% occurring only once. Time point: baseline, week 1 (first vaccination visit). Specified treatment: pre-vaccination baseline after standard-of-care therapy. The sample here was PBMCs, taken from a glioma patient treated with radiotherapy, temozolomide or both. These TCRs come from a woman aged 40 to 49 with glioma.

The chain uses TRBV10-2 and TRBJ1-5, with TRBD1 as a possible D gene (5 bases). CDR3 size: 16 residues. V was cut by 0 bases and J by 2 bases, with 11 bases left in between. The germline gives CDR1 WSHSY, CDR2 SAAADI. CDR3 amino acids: CASSESGRGGNQPQHF. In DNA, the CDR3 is TGCGCCAGCAGTGAGTCAGGAAGGGGAGGCAATCAGCCCCAGCATTTT.

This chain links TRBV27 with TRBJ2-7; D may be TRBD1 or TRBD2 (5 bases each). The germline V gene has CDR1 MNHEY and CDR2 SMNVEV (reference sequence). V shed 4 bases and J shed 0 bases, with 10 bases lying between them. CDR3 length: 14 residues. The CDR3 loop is CASSSRDASYEQYF. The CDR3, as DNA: TGTGCCAGCAGTTCCCGGGACGCCTCCTACGAGCAGTACTTC.

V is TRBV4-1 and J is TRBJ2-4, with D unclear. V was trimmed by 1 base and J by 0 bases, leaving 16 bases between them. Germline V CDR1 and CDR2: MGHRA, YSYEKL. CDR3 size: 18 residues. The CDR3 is CASSQGPSTILAKNIQYF. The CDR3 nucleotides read TGCGCCAGCAGCCAAGGACCTTCGACCATACTAGCCAAAAACATTCAGTACTTC.

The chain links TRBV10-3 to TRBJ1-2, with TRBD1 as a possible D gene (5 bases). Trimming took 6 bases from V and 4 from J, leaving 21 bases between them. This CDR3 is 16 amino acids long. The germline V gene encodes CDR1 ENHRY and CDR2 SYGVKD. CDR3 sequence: CAIRTTDPGGAYGYTF. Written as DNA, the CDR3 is TGTGCCATCAGAACTACTGACCCCGGGGGAGCCTATGGCTACACCTTC.

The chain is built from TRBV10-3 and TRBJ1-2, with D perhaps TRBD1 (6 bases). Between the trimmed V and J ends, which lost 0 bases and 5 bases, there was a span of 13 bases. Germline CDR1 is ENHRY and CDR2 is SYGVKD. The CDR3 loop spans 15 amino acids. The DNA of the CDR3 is TGTGCCATCAGTGAGTCGTGGGGGCTGGGATATGGCTACACCTTC. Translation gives CAISESWGLGYGYTF.

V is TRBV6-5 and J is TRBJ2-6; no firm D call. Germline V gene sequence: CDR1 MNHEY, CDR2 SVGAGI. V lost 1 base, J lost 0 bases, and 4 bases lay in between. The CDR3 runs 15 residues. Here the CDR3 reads CASSYYSSGANVLTF. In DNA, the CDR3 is TGTGCCAGCAGTTACTATAGCTCTGGGGCCAACGTCCTGACTTTC.

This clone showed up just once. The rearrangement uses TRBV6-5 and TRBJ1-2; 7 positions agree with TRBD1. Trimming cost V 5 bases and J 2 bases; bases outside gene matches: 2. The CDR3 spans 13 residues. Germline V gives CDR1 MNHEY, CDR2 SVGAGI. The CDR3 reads CASSTQGNYGYTF. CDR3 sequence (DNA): TGTGCCAGCAGTACACAGGGGAACTATGGCTACACCTTC.

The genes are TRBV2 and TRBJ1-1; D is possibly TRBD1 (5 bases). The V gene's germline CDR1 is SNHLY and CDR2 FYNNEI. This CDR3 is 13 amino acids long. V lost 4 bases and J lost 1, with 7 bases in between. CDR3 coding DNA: TGTGCCAGCAGTGCGGGGGAGAACACTGAAGCTTTCTTT. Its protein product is CASSAGENTEAFF.

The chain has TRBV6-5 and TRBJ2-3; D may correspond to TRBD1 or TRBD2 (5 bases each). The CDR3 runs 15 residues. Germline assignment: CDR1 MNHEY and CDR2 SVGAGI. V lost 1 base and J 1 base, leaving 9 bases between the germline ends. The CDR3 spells CASSYLGVRTDTQYF. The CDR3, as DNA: TGTGCCAGCAGTTACTTGGGGGTGCGCACAGATACGCAGTATTTT.

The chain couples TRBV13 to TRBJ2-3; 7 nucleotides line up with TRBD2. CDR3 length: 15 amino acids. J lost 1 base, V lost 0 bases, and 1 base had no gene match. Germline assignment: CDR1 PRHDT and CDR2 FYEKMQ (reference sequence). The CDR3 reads CASSLGLAGTDTQYF. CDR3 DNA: TGTGCCAGCAGCTTAGGGCTAGCGGGCACAGATACGCAGTATTTT.

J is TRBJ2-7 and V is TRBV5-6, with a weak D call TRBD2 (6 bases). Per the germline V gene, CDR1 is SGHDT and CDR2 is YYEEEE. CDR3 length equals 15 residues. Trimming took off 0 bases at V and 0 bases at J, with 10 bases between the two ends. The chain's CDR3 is CASSLVAGSSYEQYF. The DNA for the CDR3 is TGTGCCAGCAGCTTGGTGGCGGGGAGCTCCTACGAGCAGTACTTC. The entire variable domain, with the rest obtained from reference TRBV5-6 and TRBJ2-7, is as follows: DAGVTQSPTHLIKTRGQQVTLRCSPKSGHDTVSWYQQALGQGPQFIFQYYEEEERQRGNFPDRFSGHQFPNYSSELNVNALLLGDSALYLCASSLVAGSSYEQYFGPGTRLTVT.

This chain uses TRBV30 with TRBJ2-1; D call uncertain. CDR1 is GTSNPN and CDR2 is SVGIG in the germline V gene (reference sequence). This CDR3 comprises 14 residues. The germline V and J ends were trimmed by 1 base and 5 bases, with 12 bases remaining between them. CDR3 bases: TGTGCCTGGAGTGCCTCGACACTCAACAATGAGCAGTTCTTC. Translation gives CAWSASTLNNEQFF. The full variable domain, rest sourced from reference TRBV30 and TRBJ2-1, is SQTIHQWPATLVQPVGSPLSLECTVEGTSNPNLYWYRQAAGRGLQLLFYSVGIGQISSEVPQNLSASRPQDRQFILSSKKLLLSDSGFYLCAWSASTLNNEQFFGPGTRLTVL.

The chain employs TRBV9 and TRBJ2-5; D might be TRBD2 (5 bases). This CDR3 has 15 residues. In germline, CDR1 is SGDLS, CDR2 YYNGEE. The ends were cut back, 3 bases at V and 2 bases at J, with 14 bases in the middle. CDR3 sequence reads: CASSERGGSQETQYF. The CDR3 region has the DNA TGTGCCAGCAGCGAAAGAGGCGGGTCTCAAGAGACCCAGTACTTC.

The CDR3: CSASVGGEQYF. CDR3 DNA: TGCAGTGCCTCAGTTGGGGGTGAGCAGTACTTC. The J gene is TRBJ2-7, the V gene TRBV20-1; D tentatively fits TRBD1 or TRBD2 (5 bases each). Germline V gene lookup returns CDR1 DFQATT and CDR2 SNEGSKA (reference sequence). This CDR3 comprises 11 residues. V gave up 6 bases and J gave up 7 bases, with 13 bases separating them.

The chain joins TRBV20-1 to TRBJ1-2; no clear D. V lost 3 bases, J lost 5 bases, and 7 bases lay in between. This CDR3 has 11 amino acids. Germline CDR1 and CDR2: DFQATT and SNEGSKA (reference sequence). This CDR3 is CSASGTYGYTF. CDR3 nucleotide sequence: TGCAGTGCTAGTGGTACTTATGGCTACACCTTC.

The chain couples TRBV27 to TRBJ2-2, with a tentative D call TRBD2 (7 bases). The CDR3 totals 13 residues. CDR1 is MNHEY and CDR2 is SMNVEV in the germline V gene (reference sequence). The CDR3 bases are TGTGCAGTAGGGGGGGGCCACACCGGGGAGCTGTTTTTT. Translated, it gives CAVGGGHTGELFF.

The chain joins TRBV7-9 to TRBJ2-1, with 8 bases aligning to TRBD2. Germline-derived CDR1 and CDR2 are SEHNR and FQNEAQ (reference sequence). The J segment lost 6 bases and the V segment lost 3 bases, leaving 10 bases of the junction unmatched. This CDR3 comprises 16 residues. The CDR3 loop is CASSFRSGLELNEQFF. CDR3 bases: TGTGCCAGCAGCTTCCGATCGGGACTAGAACTCAATGAGCAGTTCTTC.

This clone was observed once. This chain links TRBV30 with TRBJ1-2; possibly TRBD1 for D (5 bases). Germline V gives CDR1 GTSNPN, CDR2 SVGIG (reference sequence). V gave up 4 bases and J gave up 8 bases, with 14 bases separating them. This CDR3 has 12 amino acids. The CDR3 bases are TGTGCCTGGACATCCGGACATGCAGGCTACACCTTC. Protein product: CAWTSGHAGYTF.

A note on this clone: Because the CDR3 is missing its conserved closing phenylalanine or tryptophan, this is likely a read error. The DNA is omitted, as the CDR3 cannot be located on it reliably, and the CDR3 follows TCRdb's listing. CDR3: CARSLEFYRESVG. The chain has TRBV5-3 and TRBJ2-7; no check of the table's D call, TRBD1, against the DNA was made. TRBV5-3 is reported as an ORF; its role is uncertain. The CDR3 numbers 13 amino acids, ends counted.

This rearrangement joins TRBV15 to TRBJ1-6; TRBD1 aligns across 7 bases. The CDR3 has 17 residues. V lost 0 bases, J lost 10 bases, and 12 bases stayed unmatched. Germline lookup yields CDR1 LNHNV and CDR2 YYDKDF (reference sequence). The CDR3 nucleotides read TGTGCCACCAGCAGAGATGAGCTGGGCAGGGGGTCGTCACCCCTCCACTTT. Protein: CATSRDELGRGSSPLHF.

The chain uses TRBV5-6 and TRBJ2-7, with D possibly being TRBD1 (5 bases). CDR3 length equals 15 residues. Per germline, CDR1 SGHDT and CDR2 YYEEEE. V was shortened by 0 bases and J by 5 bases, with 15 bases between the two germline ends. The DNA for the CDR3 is TGTGCCAGCAGCTTGGGGGGCGCCGGCATCAACGAGCAGTACTTC. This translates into CASSLGGAGINEQYF. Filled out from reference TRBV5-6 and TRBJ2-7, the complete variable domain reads DAGVTQSPTHLIKTRGQQVTLRCSPKSGHDTVSWYQQALGQGPQFIFQYYEEEERQRGNFPDRFSGHQFPNYSSELNVNALLLGDSALYLCASSLGGAGINEQYFGPGTRLTVT.

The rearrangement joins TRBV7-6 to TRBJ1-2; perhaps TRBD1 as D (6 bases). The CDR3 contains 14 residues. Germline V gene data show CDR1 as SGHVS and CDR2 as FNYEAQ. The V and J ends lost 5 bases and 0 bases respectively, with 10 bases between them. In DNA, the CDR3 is TGTGCCAGCAGCCCGGACAGCACTAACTATGGCTACACCTTC. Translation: CASSPDSTNYGYTF.

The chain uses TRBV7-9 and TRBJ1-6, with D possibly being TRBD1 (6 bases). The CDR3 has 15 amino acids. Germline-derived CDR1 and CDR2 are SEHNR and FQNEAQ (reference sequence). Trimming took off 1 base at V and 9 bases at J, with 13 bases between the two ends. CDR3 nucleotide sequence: TGTGCCAGCAGCTTAGGCAGGCAGGGGACTTCACCCCTCCACTTT. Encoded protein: CASSLGRQGTSPLHF.

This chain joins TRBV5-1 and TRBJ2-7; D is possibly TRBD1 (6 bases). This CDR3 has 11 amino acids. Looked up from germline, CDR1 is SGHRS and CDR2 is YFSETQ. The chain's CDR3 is CASRGGDEQYF. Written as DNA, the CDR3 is TGCGCAAGCCGAGGGGGAGACGAGCAGTACTTC. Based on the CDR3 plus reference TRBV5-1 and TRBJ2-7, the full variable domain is KAGVTQTPRYLIKTRGQQVTLSCSPISGHRSVSWYQQTPGQGLQFLFEYFSETQRNKGNFPGRFSGRQFSNSRSEMNVSTLELGDSALYLCASRGGDEQYFGPGTRLTVT.

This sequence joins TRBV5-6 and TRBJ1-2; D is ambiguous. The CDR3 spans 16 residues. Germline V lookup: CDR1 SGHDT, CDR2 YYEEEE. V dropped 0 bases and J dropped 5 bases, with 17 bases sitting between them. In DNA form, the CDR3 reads TGTGCCAGCAGCTTGGGCCTCAATAACGCCCAGTATGGCTACACCTTC. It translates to CASSLGLNNAQYGYTF. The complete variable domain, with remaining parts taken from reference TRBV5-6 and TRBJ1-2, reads DAGVTQSPTHLIKTRGQQVTLRCSPKSGHDTVSWYQQALGQGPQFIFQYYEEEERQRGNFPDRFSGHQFPNYSSELNVNALLLGDSALYLCASSLGLNNAQYGYTFGSGTRLTVV.